This is a list of T cell receptor beta chains from one sample in a study of beta chain features in type 1 diabetes. Some clones are missing from TCRdb's copy, which holds only in-frame ones; the method was immunoSEQ multiplex PCR. The sample lists hundreds of thousands of clones; around 16% were seen once. The sequenced sample consisted of naive CD4+ T cells from blood. Every receptor here comes from a young man in good health. The CDR3 runs from the conserved cysteine through the conserved F or W. The D gene is left open where the match is weak. The size of a clone is reported for some rows only, either as once, few or many, or as a class for expanded clones.

. . TRBJ2-2 TRBV4-3 CASSQGQANTGELFF TGCGCCAGCAGCCAAGGGCAAGCGAACACCGGGGAGCTGTTTTTT
TRBD2 . TRBJ2-6 TRBV14 CASSQDLRLAELSGANVLTF TGTGCCAGCAGCCAAGATCTGCGGCTAGCGGAGCTCTCTGGGGCCAACGTCCTGACTTTC
. . TRBJ2-6 TRBV4-3 CASSQEGSGSPRSTSGANVLTF TGCGCCAGCAGCCAAGAAGGAAGTGGCAGTCCCAGATCCACCTCTGGGGCCAACGTCCTGACTTTC
. few TRBJ1-6 TRBV10-3 CAIRGRQDSPLHF TGTGCCATCAGGGGCCGTCAGGATTCACCCCTCCACTTT
TRBD1 . TRBJ1-2 TRBV5-4 CASRRQGAYGYTF TGTGCCAGCAGACGACAGGGTGCTTATGGCTACACCTTC
. few TRBJ1-2 TRBV2 CASSEDRVVGYTF TGTGCCAGCAGTGAAGACAGGGTAGTTGGCTACACCTTC
. . TRBJ2-1 TRBV9 CASSSSAPIRNEQFF TGTGCCAGCAGCTCTAGCGCTCCGATAAGGAATGAGCAGTTCTTC
TRBD2 few TRBJ2-1 TRBV11-2 CASSLEGLAAPNNEQFF TGTGCCAGCAGCTTAGAGGGACTAGCGGCACCAAACAATGAGCAGTTCTTC
TRBD1 . TRBJ1-1 TRBV5-6 CASSRDRGVGNTEAFF TGTGCCAGCAGCCGGGACAGGGGCGTTGGGAACACTGAAGCTTTCTTT
TRBD1 few TRBJ1-4 TRBV19 CASSISEWTGEVPKLFF TGTGCCAGTAGTATATCGGAGTGGACAGGGGAAGTTCCAAAACTGTTTTTT
TRBD1 . TRBJ1-1 TRBV5-4 CASSTGEGHTEAFF TGTGCCAGCAGCACAGGGGAAGGTCACACTGAAGCTTTCTTT
. few TRBJ1-3 TRBV5-4 CASSPRDATNTIYF TGTGCCAGCAGCCCCCGGGACGCAACAAACACCATATATTTT
TRBD1 . TRBJ1-1 TRBV27 CASRGQMNTEAFF TGTGCCAGCAGGGGACAGATGAACACTGAAGCTTTCTTT
TRBD1 . TRBJ1-2 TRBV30 CAWGGQNYGYTF TGTGCCTGGGGGGGACAGAACTATGGCTACACCTTC
. few TRBJ2-2 TRBV18 CASSRGSSNTGELFF TGTGCCAGCTCACGGGGCAGCTCGAACACCGGGGAGCTGTTTTTT
. . TRBJ2-6 TRBV18 CASSLSPSSGANVLTF TGTGCCAGCTCACTTTCGCCGAGCTCTGGGGCCAACGTCCTGACTTTC
TRBD2 few TRBJ2-1 TRBV2 CASPSGTSRYNEQFF TGTGCCAGCCCGAGTGGGACTAGCCGATACAATGAGCAGTTCTTC
. . TRBJ1-1 TRBV28 CASSLLGAGPFAEAFF TGTGCCAGCAGTTTATTGGGGGCCGGGCCCTTTGCTGAAGCTTTCTTT
. few TRBJ2-7 TRBV18 CASSPVGQEGYEQYF TGTGCCAGCTCACCGGTAGGACAGGAGGGCTACGAGCAGTACTTC
. . TRBJ1-3 TRBV10-3 CAITPLGSSGNTIYF TGTGCCATCACCCCTCTGGGGTCCTCTGGAAACACCATATATTTT
TRBD2 . TRBJ2-1 TRBV19 CASSISASGNNEQFF TGTGCCAGTAGTATATCGGCTAGCGGAAACAATGAGCAGTTCTTC
. . TRBJ1-5 TRBV28 CASSLKLSAGYQPQHF TGTGCCAGCAGTTTAAAGCTTAGTGCAGGGTACCAGCCCCAGCATTTT
. . TRBJ1-1 TRBV11-3 CASRYGLMNTEAFF TGTGCCAGCCGCTATGGGCTCATGAACACTGAAGCTTTCTTT
. . TRBJ1-3 TRBV7-8 CASSLISSGNTIYF TGTGCCAGCAGCTTAATAAGCTCTGGAAACACCATATATTTT
. few TRBJ2-5 TRBV5-1 CASHPQALQETQYF TGCGCCAGCCATCCACAGGCCCTCCAAGAGACCCAGTACTTC
. . TRBJ2-3 TRBV7-2 CASSSAITDTQYF TGTGCCAGCAGCTCGGCAATCACAGATACGCAGTATTTT
. . TRBJ2-1 TRBV19 CASTQAGSSYNEQFF TGTGCCAGTACCCAGGCGGGTAGCTCCTACAATGAGCAGTTCTTC
. . TRBJ2-7 TRBV7-3 CASSLTSVGEQYF TGTGCCAGCAGCTTAACCTCAGTAGGCGAGCAGTACTTC
. . TRBJ2-1 TRBV11-2 CASSRVGRSSYNEQFF TGTGCCAGCAGCCGCGTCGGGCGGAGCTCCTACAATGAGCAGTTCTTC
. few TRBJ2-7 TRBV28 CASSLQAIYEQYF TGTGCCAGCAGTTTACAGGCAATCTACGAGCAGTACTTC
. . TRBJ1-5 TRBV19 CASSIVKGHSNQPQHF TGTGCCAGTAGTATAGTGAAGGGGCACAGCAATCAGCCCCAGCATTTT
TRBD2 few TRBJ2-3 TRBV18 CASSPTSGRMGTDTQYF TGTGCCAGCTCACCAACTAGCGGGAGGATGGGCACAGATACGCAGTATTTT